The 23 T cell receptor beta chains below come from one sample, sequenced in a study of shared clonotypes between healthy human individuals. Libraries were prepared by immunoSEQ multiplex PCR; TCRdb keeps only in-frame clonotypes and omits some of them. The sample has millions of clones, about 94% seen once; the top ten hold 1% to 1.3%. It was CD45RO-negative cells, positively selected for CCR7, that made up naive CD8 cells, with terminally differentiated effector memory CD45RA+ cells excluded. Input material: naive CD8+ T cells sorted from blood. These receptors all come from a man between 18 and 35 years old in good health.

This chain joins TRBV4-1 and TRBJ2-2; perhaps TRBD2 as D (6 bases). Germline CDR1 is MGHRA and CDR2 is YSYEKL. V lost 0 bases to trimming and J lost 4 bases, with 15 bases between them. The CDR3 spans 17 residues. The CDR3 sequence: CASSQDSGGAFTGELFF. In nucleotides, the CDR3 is TGCGCCAGCAGCCAAGATAGCGGCGGGGCTTTCACCGGGGAGCTGTTTTTT.

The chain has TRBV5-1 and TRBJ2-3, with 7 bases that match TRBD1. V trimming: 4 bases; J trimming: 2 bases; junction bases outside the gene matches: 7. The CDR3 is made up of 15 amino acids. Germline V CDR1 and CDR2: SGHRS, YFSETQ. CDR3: CASSTGQSITDTQYF. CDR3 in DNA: TGCGCCAGCAGCACGGGACAGTCGATCACAGATACGCAGTATTTT.

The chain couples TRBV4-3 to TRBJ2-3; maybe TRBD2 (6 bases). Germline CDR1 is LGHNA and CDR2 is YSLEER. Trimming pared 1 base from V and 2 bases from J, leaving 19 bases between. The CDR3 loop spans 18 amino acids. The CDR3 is CASSQGPWGVGDTDTQYF. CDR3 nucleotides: TGCGCCAGCAGCCAAGGACCTTGGGGGGTTGGGGACACAGATACGCAGTATTTT.

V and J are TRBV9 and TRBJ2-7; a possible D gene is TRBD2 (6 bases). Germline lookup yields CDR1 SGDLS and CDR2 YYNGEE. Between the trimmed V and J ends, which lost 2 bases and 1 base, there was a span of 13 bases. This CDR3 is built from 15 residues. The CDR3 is CASSVGSSVSYEQYF. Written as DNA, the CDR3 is TGTGCCAGCAGCGTCGGGTCTAGCGTTTCCTACGAGCAGTACTTC.

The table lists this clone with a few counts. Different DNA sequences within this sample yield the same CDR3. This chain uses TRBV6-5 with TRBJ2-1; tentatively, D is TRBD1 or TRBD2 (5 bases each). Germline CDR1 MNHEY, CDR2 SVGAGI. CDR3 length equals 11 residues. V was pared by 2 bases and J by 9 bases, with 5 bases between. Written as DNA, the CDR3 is TGTGCCAGCAGTTACGGGGGTGAGCAGTTCTTC. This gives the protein CASSYGGEQFF.

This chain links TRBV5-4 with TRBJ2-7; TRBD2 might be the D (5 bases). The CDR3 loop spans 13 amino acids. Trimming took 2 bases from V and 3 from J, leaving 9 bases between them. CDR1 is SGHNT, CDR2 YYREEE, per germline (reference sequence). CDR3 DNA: TGTGCCAGCAGCTTAAGCGGTCTCTACGAGCAGTACTTC. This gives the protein CASSLSGLYEQYF.

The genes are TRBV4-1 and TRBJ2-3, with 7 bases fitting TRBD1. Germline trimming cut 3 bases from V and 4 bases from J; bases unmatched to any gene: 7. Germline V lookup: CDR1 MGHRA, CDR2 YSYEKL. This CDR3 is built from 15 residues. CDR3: CASSHLRGSADTQYF. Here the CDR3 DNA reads TGCGCCAGCAGCCACCTCAGGGGGAGCGCAGATACGCAGTATTTT.

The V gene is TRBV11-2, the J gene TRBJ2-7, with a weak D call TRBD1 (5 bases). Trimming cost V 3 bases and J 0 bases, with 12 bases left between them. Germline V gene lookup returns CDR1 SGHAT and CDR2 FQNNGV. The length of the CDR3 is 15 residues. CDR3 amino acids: CASSLGLGHSYEQYF. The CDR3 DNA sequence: TGTGCCAGCAGCTTGGGATTGGGGCACTCCTACGAGCAGTACTTC.

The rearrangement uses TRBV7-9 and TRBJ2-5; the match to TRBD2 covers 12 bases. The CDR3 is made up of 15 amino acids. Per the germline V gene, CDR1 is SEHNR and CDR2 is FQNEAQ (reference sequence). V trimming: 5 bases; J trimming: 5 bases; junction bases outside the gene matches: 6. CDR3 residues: CASSRGTSGQETQYF. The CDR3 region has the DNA TGTGCCAGCAGCCGTGGGACTAGCGGGCAGGAGACCCAGTACTTC.

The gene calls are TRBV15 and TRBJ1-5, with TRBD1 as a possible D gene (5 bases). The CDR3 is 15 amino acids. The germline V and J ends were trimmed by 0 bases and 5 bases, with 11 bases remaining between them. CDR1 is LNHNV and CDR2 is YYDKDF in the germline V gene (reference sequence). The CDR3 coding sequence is TGTGCCACCAGCAGAGATCGGGGGTTGTATCAGCCCCAGCATTTT. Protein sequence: CATSRDRGLYQPQHF. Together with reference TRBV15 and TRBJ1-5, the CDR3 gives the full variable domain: DAMVIQNPRYQVTQFGKPVTLSCSQTLNHNVMYWYQQKSSQAPKLLFHYYDKDFNNEADTPDNFQSRRPNTSFCFLDIRSPGLGDTAMYLCATSRDRGLYQPQHFGDGTRLSIL.

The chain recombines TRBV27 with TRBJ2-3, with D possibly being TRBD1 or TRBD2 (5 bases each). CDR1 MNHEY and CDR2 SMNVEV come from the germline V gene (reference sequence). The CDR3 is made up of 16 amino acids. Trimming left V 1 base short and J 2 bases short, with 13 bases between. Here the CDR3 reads CASSLLGRGDTDTQYF. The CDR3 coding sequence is TGTGCCAGCAGTTTATTAGGCAGAGGGGACACAGATACGCAGTATTTT.

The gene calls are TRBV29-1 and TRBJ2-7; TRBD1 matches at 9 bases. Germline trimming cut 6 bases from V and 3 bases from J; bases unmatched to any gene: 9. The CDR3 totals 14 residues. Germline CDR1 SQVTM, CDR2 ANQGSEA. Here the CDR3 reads CSVTSPGQGYEQYF. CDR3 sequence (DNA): TGCAGCGTCACCAGCCCGGGACAGGGCTACGAGCAGTACTTC.

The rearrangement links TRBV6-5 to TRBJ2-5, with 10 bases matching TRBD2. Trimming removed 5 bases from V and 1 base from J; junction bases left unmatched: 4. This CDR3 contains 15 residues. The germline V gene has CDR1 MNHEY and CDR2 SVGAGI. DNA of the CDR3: TGTGCCAGCAGTGTTAGCGGGGGGTCCCAAGAGACCCAGTACTTC. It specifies CASSVSGGSQETQYF.

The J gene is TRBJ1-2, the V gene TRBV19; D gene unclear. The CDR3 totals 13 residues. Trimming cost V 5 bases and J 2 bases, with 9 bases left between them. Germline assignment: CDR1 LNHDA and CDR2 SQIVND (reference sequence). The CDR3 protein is CASSSTENYGYTF. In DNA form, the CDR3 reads TGTGCCAGTAGTTCCACAGAGAACTATGGCTACACCTTC.

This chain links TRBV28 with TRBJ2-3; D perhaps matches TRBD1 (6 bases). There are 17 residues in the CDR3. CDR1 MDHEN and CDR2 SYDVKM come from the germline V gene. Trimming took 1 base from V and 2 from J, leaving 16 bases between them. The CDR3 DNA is TGTGCCAGCAGTTTATCAACAGGGCCGAAGTCCACAGATACGCAGTATTTT. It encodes CASSLSTGPKSTDTQYF.

The CDR3 spells CASSQDPSPRSSYNEQFF. DNA for the CDR3: TGCGCCAGCAGCCAAGATCCCTCCCCCCGGAGCTCCTACAATGAGCAGTTCTTC. This chain uses TRBV4-3 with TRBJ2-1, with unresolved D. The length of the CDR3 is 18 residues. Trimming took 0 bases from V and 0 from J, leaving 15 bases between them. Germline V CDR1 and CDR2: LGHNA, YSLEER.

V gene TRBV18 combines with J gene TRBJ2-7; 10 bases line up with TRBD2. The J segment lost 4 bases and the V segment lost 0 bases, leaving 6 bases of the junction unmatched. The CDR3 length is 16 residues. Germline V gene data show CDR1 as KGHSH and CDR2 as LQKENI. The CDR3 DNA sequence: TGTGCCAGCTCACCACCGGGACTAGCGAAGTCTTACGAGCAGTACTTC. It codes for CASSPPGLAKSYEQYF. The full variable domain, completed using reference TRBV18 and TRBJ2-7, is NAGVMQNPRHLVRRRGQEARLRCSPMKGHSHVYWYRQLPEEGLKFMVYLQKENIIDESGMPKERFSAEFPKEGPSILRIQQVVRGDSAAYFCASSPPGLAKSYEQYFGPGTRLTVT.

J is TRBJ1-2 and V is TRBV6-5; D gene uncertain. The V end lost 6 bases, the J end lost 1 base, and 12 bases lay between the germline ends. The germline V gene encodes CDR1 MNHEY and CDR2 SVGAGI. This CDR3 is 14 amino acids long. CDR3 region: CASSPTVFNYGYTF. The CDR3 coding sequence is TGTGCCAGCAGCCCAACGGTCTTTAACTATGGCTACACCTTC.

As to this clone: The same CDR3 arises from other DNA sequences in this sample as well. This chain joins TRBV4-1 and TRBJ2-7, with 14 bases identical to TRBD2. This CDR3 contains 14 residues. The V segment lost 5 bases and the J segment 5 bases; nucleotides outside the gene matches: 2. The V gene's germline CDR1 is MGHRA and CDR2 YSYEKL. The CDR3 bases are TGCGCCAGCAGCTTGGGACTAGCGGGAGACGAGCAGTACTTC. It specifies CASSLGLAGDEQYF.

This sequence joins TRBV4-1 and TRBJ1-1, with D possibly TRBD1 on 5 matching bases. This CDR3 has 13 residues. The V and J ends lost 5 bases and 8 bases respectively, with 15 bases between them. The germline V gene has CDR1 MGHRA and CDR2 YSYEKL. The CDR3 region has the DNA TGCGCCAGCAGCTCCACCGGGACCTCGGAAGCTTTCTTT. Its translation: CASSSTGTSEAFF.

CDR3: CASGDNTQYF. The CDR3 DNA sequence: TGCGCCAGCGGGGACAATACGCAGTATTTT. J is TRBJ2-3 and V is TRBV10-2; a weak D match, TRBD1 (6 bases). Between the trimmed V and J ends, which lost 8 bases and 7 bases, there was a span of 7 bases. In germline, CDR1 is WSHSY, CDR2 SAAADI. The CDR3 runs to 10 residues.

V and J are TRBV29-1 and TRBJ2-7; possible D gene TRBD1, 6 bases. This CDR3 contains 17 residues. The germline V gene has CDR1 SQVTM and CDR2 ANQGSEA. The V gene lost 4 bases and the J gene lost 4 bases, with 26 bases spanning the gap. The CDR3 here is CSVAGMVAQGGNYEQYF. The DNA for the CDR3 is TGCAGCGTTGCCGGCATGGTGGCACAGGGTGGGAATTACGAGCAGTACTTC.

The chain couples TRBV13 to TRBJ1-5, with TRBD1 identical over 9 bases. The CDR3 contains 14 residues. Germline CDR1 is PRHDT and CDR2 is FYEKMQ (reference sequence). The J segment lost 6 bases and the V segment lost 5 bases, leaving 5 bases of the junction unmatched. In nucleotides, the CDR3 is TGTGCCAGCAGCCAACAGGGGGCGGGTCAGCCCCAGCATTTT. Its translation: CASSQQGAGQPQHF. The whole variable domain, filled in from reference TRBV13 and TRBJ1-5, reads AAGVIQSPRHLIKEKRETATLKCYPIPRHDTVYWYQQGPGQDPQFLISFYEKMQSDKGSIPDRFSAQQFSDYHSELNMSSLELGDSALYFCASSQQGAGQPQHFGDGTRLSIL.